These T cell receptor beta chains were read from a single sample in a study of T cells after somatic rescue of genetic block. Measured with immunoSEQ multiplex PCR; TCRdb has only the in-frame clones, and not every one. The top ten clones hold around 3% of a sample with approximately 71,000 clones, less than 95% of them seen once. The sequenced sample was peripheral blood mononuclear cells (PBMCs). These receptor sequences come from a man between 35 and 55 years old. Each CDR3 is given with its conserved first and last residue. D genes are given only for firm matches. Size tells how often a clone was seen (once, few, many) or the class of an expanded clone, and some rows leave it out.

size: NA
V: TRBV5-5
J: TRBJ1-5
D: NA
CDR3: CASSRDINQPQHF
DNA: TGTGCCAGCAGCCGGGACATAAATCAGCCCCAGCATTTT

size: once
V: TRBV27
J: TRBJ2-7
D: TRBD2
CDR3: CASSNPGLAGYEQYF
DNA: TGTGCCAGCAGTAACCCGGGACTAGCGGGTTACGAGCAGTACTTC

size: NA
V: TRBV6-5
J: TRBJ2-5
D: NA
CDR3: CASGWGEETQYF
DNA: TGTGCCAGCGGATGGGGGGAAGAGACCCAGTACTTC

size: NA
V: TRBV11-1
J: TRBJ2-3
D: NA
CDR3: CASSPPQGPDTQYF
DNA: TGTGCCAGCAGCCCCCCACAGGGTCCAGATACGCAGTATTTT

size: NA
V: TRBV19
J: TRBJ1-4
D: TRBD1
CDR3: CASGLGTGYEKLFF
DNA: TGTGCCAGTGGCCTCGGGACAGGGTATGAAAAACTGTTTTTT

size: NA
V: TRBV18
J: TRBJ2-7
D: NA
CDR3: CASSRDNSYEQYF
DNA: TGTGCCAGCTCACGTGATAACTCCTACGAGCAGTACTTC

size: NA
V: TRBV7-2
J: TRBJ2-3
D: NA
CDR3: CASSPVQARTDTQYF
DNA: TGTGCCAGCAGCCCGGTCCAGGCCCGCACAGATACGCAGTATTTT

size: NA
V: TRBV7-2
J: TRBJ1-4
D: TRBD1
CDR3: CASSQAGGSNEKLFF
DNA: TGTGCCAGCAGCCAAGCAGGGGGCTCTAATGAAAAACTGTTTTTT

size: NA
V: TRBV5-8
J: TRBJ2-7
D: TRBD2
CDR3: CASSLGTSGYEQYF
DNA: TGTGCCAGCAGCTTGGGGACTAGCGGCTACGAGCAGTACTTC

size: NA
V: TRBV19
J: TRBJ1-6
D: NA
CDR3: CASSSGYSGESPLHF
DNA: TGTGCCAGTAGTAGTGGATATTCGGGAGAATCACCCCTCCACTTT

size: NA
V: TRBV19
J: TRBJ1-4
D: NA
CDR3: CASSPVDSLPNEKLFF
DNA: TGTGCCAGTAGTCCCGTCGACAGTCTACCGAATGAAAAACTGTTTTTT

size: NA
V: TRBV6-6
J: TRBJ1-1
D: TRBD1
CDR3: CASSANRDRDEAFF
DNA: TGTGCCAGCAGTGCCAACCGGGACAGGGATGAAGCTTTCTTT

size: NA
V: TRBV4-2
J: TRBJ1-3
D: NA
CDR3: CASSPGGRYSGNTIYF
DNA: TGTGCCAGCAGCCCCGGAGGCAGATACTCTGGAAACACCATATATTTT

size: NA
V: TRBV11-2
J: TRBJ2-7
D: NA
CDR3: CASSLDSRQPSGVQYF
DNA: TGTGCCAGCAGCTTAGATAGTCGGCAGCCCTCTGGGGTGCAGTACTTC

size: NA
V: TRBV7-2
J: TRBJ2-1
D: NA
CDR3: CASSLVQLGYNEQFF
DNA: TGTGCCAGCAGCTTAGTACAGTTGGGCTACAATGAGCAGTTCTTC

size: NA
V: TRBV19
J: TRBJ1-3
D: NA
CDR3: CASSRGLRGGNTIYF
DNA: TGTGCCAGTAGCAGGGGACTCCGAGGTGGAAACACCATATATTTT

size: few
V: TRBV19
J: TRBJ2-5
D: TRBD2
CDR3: CATSSAGGETQYF
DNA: TGTGCCACCTCATCAGCGGGAGGAGAGACCCAGTACTTC

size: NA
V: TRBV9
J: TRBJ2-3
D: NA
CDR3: CASSAGDVTDTQYF
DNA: TGTGCCAGCAGCGCGGGGGACGTCACAGATACGCAGTATTTT

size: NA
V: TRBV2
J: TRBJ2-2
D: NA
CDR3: CASSVFRDIRTGELFF
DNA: TGTGCCAGCAGTGTATTCCGGGACATTCGCACCGGGGAGCTGTTTTTT

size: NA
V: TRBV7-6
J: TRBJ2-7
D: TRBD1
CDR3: CASAVGTGPYEQYF
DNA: TGTGCCAGCGCGGTCGGGACAGGCCCCTACGAGCAGTACTTC

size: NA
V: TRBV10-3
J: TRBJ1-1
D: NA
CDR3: CAISDRENTEAFF
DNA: TGTGCCATCAGTGACAGGGAAAACACTGAAGCTTTCTTT

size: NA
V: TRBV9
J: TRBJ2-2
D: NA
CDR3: CASSVVSGPGELFF
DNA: TGTGCCAGCAGCGTAGTCTCGGGACCCGGGGAGCTGTTTTTT

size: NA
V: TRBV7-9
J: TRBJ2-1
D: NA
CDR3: CASRRPGEALNEQFF
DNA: TGTGCCAGCAGAAGGCCCGGGGAAGCGCTCAATGAGCAGTTCTTC

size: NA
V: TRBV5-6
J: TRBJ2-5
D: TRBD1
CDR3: CASSLEGQGRQETQYF
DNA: TGTGCCAGCAGCTTGGAGGGACAGGGGAGGCAAGAGACCCAGTACTTC

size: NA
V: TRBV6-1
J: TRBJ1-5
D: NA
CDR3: CASSEGNQPQHF
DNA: TGTGCCAGCAGTGAAGGCAATCAGCCCCAGCATTTT

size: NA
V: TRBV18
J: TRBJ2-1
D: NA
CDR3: CASSPKARGRSGFDNEQFF
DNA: TGTGCCAGCTCACCAAAAGCCAGGGGCAGAAGCGGGTTTGACAATGAGCAGTTCTTC

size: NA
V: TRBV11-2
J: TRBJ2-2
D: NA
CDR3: CASSLALPLLSGELFF
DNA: TGTGCCAGCAGCTTAGCTCTACCCCTCTTGTCCGGGGAGCTGTTTTTT

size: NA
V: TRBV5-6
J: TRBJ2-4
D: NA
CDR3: CASSLVSANIQYF
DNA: TGTGCCAGCAGCTTGGTGTCGGCGAACATTCAGTACTTC

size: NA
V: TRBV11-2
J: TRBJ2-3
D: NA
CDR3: CASRSGRGHTDTQYF
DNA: TGTGCCAGCAGGTCCGGGCGGGGCCACACAGATACGCAGTATTTT

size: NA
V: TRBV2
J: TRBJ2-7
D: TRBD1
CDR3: CASSEVGTGRQYF
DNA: TGTGCCAGCAGTGAAGTGGGGACAGGGCGGCAGTACTTC

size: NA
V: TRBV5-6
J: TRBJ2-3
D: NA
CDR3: CASSLSGISTDTQYF
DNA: TGTGCCAGCAGCTTGTCCGGGATCAGCACAGATACGCAGTATTTT

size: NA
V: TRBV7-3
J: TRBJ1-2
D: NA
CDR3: CASSLRAAGGYTF
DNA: TGTGCCAGCAGCTTAAGGGCGGCGGGTGGCTACACCTTC

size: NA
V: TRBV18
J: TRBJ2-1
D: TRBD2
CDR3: CASSPRRESSYNEQFF
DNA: TGTGCCAGCTCACCACGGCGGGAGAGCTCCTACAATGAGCAGTTCTTC

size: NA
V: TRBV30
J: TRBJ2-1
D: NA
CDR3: CAWSLGYYNEQFF
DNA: TGTGCCTGGAGTCTCGGTTACTACAATGAGCAGTTCTTC

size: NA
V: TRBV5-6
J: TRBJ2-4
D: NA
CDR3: CASSGDEDIQYF
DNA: TGTGCCAGCAGCGGGGACGAGGACATTCAGTACTTC

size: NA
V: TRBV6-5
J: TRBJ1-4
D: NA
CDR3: CASRRHRGELEKLFF
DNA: TGTGCCAGCAGACGCCATAGGGGGGAACTTGAAAAACTGTTTTTT

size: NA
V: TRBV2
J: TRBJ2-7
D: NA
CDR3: CASSEMGFYEQYF
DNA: TGTGCCAGCAGTGAAATGGGGTTCTACGAGCAGTACTTC

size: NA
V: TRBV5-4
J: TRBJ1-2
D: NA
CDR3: CASSSSDITYGYTF
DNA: TGTGCCAGCAGCTCGAGCGACATAACCTATGGCTACACCTTC

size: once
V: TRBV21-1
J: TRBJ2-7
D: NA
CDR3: CASSKGGHYEQYF
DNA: TGTGCCAGCAGCAAAGGGGGACACTACGAGCAGTACTTC

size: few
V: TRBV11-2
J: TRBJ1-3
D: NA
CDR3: CASRETGHRSSGNTIYF
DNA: TGTGCCAGCAGAGAGACGGGACACCGAAGCTCTGGAAACACCATATATTTT

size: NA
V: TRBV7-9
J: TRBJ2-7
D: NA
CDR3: CASSSSGRGALYEQYF
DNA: TGTGCCAGCAGCTCCTCGGGCAGGGGGGCTTTGTACGAGCAGTACTTC

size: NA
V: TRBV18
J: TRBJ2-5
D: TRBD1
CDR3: CASSPGQGETQYF
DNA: TGTGCCAGCTCACCGGGACAGGGAGAGACCCAGTACTTC

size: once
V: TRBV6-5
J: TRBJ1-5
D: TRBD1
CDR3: CASSSGDSFNQPQHF
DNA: TGTGCCAGCTCTTCCGGGGACAGCTTTAATCAGCCCCAGCATTTT

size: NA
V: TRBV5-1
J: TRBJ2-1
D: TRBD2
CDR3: CASSGLAGYNEQFF
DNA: TGCGCCAGCAGCGGACTAGCGGGATACAATGAGCAGTTCTTC

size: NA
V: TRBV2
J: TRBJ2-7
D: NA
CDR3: CVSKLRGPYEQYF
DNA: TGTGTCAGCAAATTGCGGGGCCCCTACGAGCAGTACTTC

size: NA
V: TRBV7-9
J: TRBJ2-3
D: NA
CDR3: CASSLSEGWADTQYF
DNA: TGTGCCAGCAGCTTAAGTGAAGGGTGGGCAGATACGCAGTATTTT

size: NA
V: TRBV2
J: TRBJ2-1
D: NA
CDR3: CASTVVGNEQFF
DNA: TGTGCCAGCACCGTAGTTGGGAATGAGCAGTTCTTC

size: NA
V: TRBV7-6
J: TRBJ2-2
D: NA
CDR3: CASSLVIRAAGHTGELFF
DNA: TGTGCCAGCAGCTTGGTCATCCGCGCGGCAGGGCACACCGGGGAGCTGTTTTTT

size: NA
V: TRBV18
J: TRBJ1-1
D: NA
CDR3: CASGPTALMNTEAFF
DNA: TGTGCCAGCGGCCCGACGGCGTTAATGAACACTGAAGCTTTCTTT

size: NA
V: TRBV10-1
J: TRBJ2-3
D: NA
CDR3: CASSDARVGSTDTQYF
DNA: TGCGCCAGCAGTGATGCCAGGGTTGGGAGCACAGATACGCAGTATTTT

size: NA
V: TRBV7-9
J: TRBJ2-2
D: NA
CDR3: CASSFSLTGGRYTGELFF
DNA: TGTGCCAGCAGCTTTTCCCTAACCGGGGGGCGGTACACCGGGGAGCTGTTTTTT

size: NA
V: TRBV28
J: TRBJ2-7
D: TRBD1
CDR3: CASSLGRGPYEQYF
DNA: TGTGCCAGCAGTTTGGGCAGGGGGCCCTACGAGCAGTACTTC